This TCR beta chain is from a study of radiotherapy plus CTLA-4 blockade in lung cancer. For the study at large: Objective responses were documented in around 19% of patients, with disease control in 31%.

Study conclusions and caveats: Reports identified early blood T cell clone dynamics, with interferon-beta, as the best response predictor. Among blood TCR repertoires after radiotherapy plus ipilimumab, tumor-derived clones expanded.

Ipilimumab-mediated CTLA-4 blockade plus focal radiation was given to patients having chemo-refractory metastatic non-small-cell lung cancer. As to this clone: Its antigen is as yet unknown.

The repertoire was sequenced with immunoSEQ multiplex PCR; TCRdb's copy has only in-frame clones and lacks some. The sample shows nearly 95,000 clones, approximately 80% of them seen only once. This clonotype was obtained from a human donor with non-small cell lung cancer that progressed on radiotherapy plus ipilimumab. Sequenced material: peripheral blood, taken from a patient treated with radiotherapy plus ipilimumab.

In nucleotides, the CDR3 is TGTGCCAGCAGTTCAGGGGTTACGCAGTATTTT. Encoded protein: CASSSGVTQYF. The chain uses TRBV6-6 and TRBJ2-3; TRBD1 might be the D (6 bases). The CDR3 contains 11 residues. The V gene's germline CDR1 is MNHNY and CDR2 SVGAGI (reference sequence). Trimming removed 4 bases from V and 8 bases from J, with 7 bases in between.